This T cell receptor beta chain was retrieved from a study of blood T cell repertoires in COVID-19. At the level of the study: Sites across the United States, Italy and Spain contributed samples from acute and convalescent COVID-19. The analysed material was cDNA or gDNA that came from T cells, B-cell-depleted T cells, or PBMCs.

In the original workflow: Amplifying reference gene primers gave estimates of nucleated cell counts. TCRdb's copy holds only in-frame clones and misses some; the assay was immunoSEQ multiplex PCR. Clone size and V and J calls were adopted from that table, with D and trimming inferred from the DNA. Here the sample spans around 180,000 clones, around 87% being singletons. Between the trimmed V and J ends, which lost 4 bases and 3 bases, there was a span of 14 bases. Germline CDR1 and CDR2: SGHRS and YFSETQ. The CDR3 runs 14 residues. This chain uses TRBV5-1 with TRBJ2-7; D perhaps matches TRBD1 (6 bases). The clonotype comes from a man aged 40-55 years with active or convalescent COVID-19. The specimen was peripheral blood. The CDR3 bases are TGCGCCAGCAGCCCCGGGAAGGGGGTCTACGAGCAGTACTTC. Amino acid sequence: CASSPGKGVYEQYF. Based on the CDR3 plus reference TRBV5-1 and TRBJ2-7, the full variable domain is KAGVTQTPRYLIKTRGQQVTLSCSPISGHRSVSWYQQTPGQGLQFLFEYFSETQRNKGNFPGRFSGRQFSNSRSEMNVSTLELGDSALYLCASSPGKGVYEQYFGPGTRLTVT.